This section outlines one TCR beta chain sequence together with its context. The repertoire was sequenced with immunoSEQ multiplex PCR; TCRdb's copy has only in-frame clones and lacks some. Counted here are about 72,000 clones, 92% occurring once; the ten biggest clones make up approximately 0.4%. The data stem from a study of technical replicates of blood from a handful of donors. The CDR3 is 15 residues long. Germline CDR1 reads SGHNT; CDR2 reads YENEEA. Trimming took 3 bases from V and 7 from J; bases not matched to a gene: 6. The TCR was taken from a human donor in good health. Sequenced input: T cells isolated from PBMCs. The chain combines TRBV11-3 with TRBJ1-5; TRBD1 matches at 10 bases. Here the CDR3 DNA reads TGTGCCAGCAGCTTCGACGGGACAGGGGTCCAGCCCCAGCATTTT. Translated: CASSFDGTGVQPQHF.